This entry lists 10 T cell receptor beta chains sequenced from one sample in a study of post-analysis software for immune sequencing data. The study's findings and limits: Five or six TRBV segments were significantly more frequent in patients than in controls. TRBV5-6, TRBV5-1 and TRBV20-1 were among these segments.

Incorporated into the TCR beta cDNA libraries were unique molecular identifiers, which served to reduce PCR and sequencing biases. TCRdb re-called the PCR reads through MiXCR, storing one row per CDR3 protein. The table includes hundreds of thousands of distinct CDR3 sequences, approximately 60% detected once. Their specific antigens are unknown. The sample was blood. Receptors were obtained from a girl under 10 years old with multiple sclerosis.

This clonotype was observed a single time. In nucleotides, the CDR3 is TGTGCCAGCAGCTTAATGGGGATAGACTACGAGCAGTACTTC. It yields the protein CASSLMGIDYEQYF. This chain connects TRBV11-2 to TRBJ2-7, with D uncertain. V lost 2 bases to trimming and J lost 3 bases, with 11 bases between them. CDR3 size: 14 residues. Germline V gene sequence: CDR1 SGHAT, CDR2 FQNNGV.

The CDR3 reads CASSSPPGGLPNYGYTF. The CDR3 DNA follows: TGTGCCAGCAGTTCCCCGCCAGGGGGGCTACCCAACTATGGCTACACCTTC. The chain links TRBV6-6 to TRBJ1-2; 7 bases are a match to TRBD1. The CDR3 runs to 17 residues. Germline V CDR1 and CDR2: MNHNY, SVGAGI (reference sequence). The junction had 13 bases not matched to a gene; V was cut back by 4 bases and J by 2 bases.

V and J are TRBV10-3 and TRBJ2-7; 7 bases fit TRBD2. The length of the CDR3 is 15 residues. Looked up from germline, CDR1 is ENHRY and CDR2 is SYGVKD. Trimming cost V 0 bases and J 0 bases; bases outside gene matches: 2. This CDR3 is CAISESGGDSYEQYF. In DNA, the CDR3 is TGTGCCATCAGTGAGTCGGGGGGGGACTCCTACGAGCAGTACTTC.

V and J are TRBV12-3 or TRBV12-4 and TRBJ2-2; D tentatively fits TRBD1 or TRBD2 (6 bases each). V lost 5 bases, J lost 0 bases, and 13 bases lay in between. This CDR3 region has 16 residues. The CDR3 region is CASSPTGATNTGELFF. CDR3 DNA sequence: TGTGCCAGCAGTCCCACGGGGGCGACGAACACCGGGGAGCTGTTTTTT.

This chain uses TRBV6-4 with TRBJ1-1; D uncertain. This CDR3 is 17 amino acids long. V was pared by 0 bases and J by 0 bases, with 14 bases between. The V gene's germline CDR1 is MRHNA and CDR2 SNTAGT. The CDR3 here is CASSDSEGPDMNTEAFF. Here the CDR3 DNA reads TGTGCCAGCAGTGACTCTGAGGGCCCCGATATGAACACTGAAGCTTTCTTT.

This clonotype was counted between two and nine times. The chain uses TRBV29-1 and TRBJ2-1; perhaps D is TRBD1 or TRBD2 (6 bases each). CDR1 SQVTM and CDR2 ANQGSEA come from the germline V gene. V dropped 1 base and J dropped 7 bases, with 11 bases sitting between them. This CDR3 region has 13 residues. The CDR3 region is CSVEVGGGNEQFF. As DNA, the CDR3 is TGCAGCGTTGAAGTCGGGGGCGGGAATGAGCAGTTCTTC.

This clonotype showed up just a few times. This chain uses TRBV5-1 with TRBJ2-6; 10 positions match TRBD1. With 5 bases clipped from V and 0 bases from J, the junction kept 11 bases outside the gene matches. The CDR3 totals 19 residues. The germline V gene has CDR1 SGHRS and CDR2 YFSETQ. This chain's CDR3 is CASRKGQGIMSSGANVLTF. CDR3 DNA sequence: TGCGCCAGCAGAAAGGGACAGGGGATTATGAGCTCTGGGGCCAACGTCCTGACTTTC.

A few counts support this clonotype. The V and J genes are TRBV12-3 or TRBV12-4 and TRBJ2-5; TRBD2 aligns across 8 bases. The length of the CDR3 is 13 residues. After removal of 6 bases from V and 4 bases from J, the junction contained 4 bases not matched to a gene. CDR3 sequence (DNA): TGTGCCAGCAGGGCTCGGGGGGGAGAGACCCAGTACTTC. This codes for CASRARGGETQYF.

This rearrangement joins TRBV6-6 to TRBJ2-1; TRBD1 aligns across 7 bases. V gave up 2 bases and J gave up 11 bases; unmatched junction bases: 12. Per germline, CDR1 MNHNY and CDR2 SVGAGI (reference sequence). This CDR3 region has 15 residues. CDR3 loop: CASSYEEPGQKKQFF. The CDR3 DNA follows: TGTGCCAGCAGTTACGAGGAACCGGGACAGAAGAAGCAGTTCTTC.

This clonotype has only a few counts. The CDR3 loop is CSATLAGDSYNEQFF. The DNA for the CDR3 is TGCAGTGCCACCCTAGCGGGAGACTCCTACAATGAGCAGTTCTTC. This chain joins TRBV20-1 and TRBJ2-1; TRBD2 aligns across 10 bases. Germline CDR1 DFQATT, CDR2 SNEGSKA (reference sequence). After removal of 6 bases from V and 0 bases from J, the junction contained 5 bases not matched to a gene. CDR3 length: 15 amino acids.